This TCR beta chain derives from a study of T cell repertoires in cytomegalovirus infection. In TCRdb, the reads were re-called with MiXCR into one record per CDR3 protein. This table has roughly 990,000 distinct CDR3 sequences, more than 25% appearing once. Details on this clonotype: No antigen is known for it.

Trimming removed 7 bases at V and 4 bases at J, with 14 bases between. This CDR3 spans 14 amino acids. Germline V gene sequence: CDR1 KGHDR, CDR2 SFDVKD. The source was cultured CD8+ T cells from PBMCs, collected from culture after CMV antigen stimulation. The V and J genes are TRBV24-1 and TRBJ2-3, with a tentative D call TRBD2 (5 bases). This receptor was obtained from a human donor in good health (CMV status not recorded). Some clones in this sample may be carry-over from other donors' samples. The CDR3 nucleotides are TGTGCCACCAGGGAGTCGGCGGGTGCAGATACGCAGTATTTT. This gives the protein CATRESAGADTQYF.